This T cell receptor beta chain is drawn from a study of CD8 T cells in Susac syndrome (dated by TCRdb to between 2019 and 2020). For the wider study: Among the Susac syndrome patients who were sequenced, clinically active disease was present in six and clinical remission was observed in fewer than 10. At blood withdrawal, Susac syndrome patients were therapy-naive, treated with corticosteroids (with IVIg additionally given to some), or treated with IVIg alone. Repertoire sequencing was used to test whether CD8+ T cell activation and differentiation in Susac syndrome was antigen driven. General conclusions and limits of the study: The TCR sequencing and HLA analysis was acknowledged to have included a relatively small number of individuals. No clonal expansion was detected in the CD4+ T cell repertoire of Susac syndrome patients.

High-throughput TCR beta sequencing profiled peripheral blood CD8+ and CD4+ T cells from healthy donors, Susac syndrome patients and multiple sclerosis patients. Recently defined diagnostic criteria for definite or probable disease were met by the Susac syndrome patients. Bulk CD8+ and CD4+ T cells were purified by magnetic negative isolation, while CD8+ TEMRA cells were enriched using FACS. Blood was collected in EDTA tubes and processed within 24 hours, with PBMCs isolated through density gradient centrifugation. PBMCs intended for TCR sequencing were cryopreserved in liquid nitrogen and were subsequently thawed in a 37 degrees C water bath. A purity of at least 90% was achieved for sorted or isolated CD4+, CD8+ and CD8+ TEMRA cells. The junction carries 11 bases between V and J, which are trimmed by 4 bases and 3 bases respectively. The CDR3, cysteine through phenylalanine, is 13 amino acids long. Kept here is only the CDR3 DNA, which spans 39 bases and is read in frame from base 1. CDR1 SGHRS and CDR2 YFSETQ are derived from the germline V gene.

On this clonotype itself: Its cognate antigen has yet to be identified. No much larger clone exists at a distance of one base, and base qualities are not known.

RNA was extracted using the RNeasy kit, and roughly 0.5 to 1 microgram was reverse transcribed with random hexamers. TCR beta CDR3 regions were amplified with the immunoSEQ multiplex PCR assay covering 54 Vbeta and 13 Jbeta segments. PCR amplification bias was corrected using a synthetic template baseline for primer optimization and computational correction. Processing in the source paper ran as follows. Only productive sequences were kept, with reads annotated to V, D and J genes according to IMGT and analyzed in immunoSEQ Analyzer. Clonality was calculated as one minus the Shannon entropy normalized by log2 of the number of productive unique sequences. Public and private clones were assessed among the 100 most prevalent clones of each patient and control. A clone was defined as Susac-specific if it was absent from the healthy and MS cohorts, from roughly 980 published viral clones and from other ImmuneACCESS disease sequences. TCRdb reworked the public reads: Q25 trimming with fastp, MiXCR clone assembly, productive beta chains retained. Rows with a matching CDR3 protein are joined into one entry that keeps the most common DNA and genes. TCRdb, rather than the study authors, made the V and J calls. The sample records around 230,000 distinct CDR3 sequences, 90% to 96% of which are singletons. Of the sample, 0.1% is held by the ten largest clones.

The sequenced sample consisted of CD4+ T cells from PBMCs. The sequence joins TRBV5-1 to TRBJ2-7; tentative D gene TRBD1, with 6 bases matching. The TCR sequence derives from a human donor with Susac syndrome. This receptor has the CDR3 CASSRTVNYEQYF. At the DNA level, the sequence is TGCGCCAGCAGCAGGACAGTAAACTACGAGCAGTACTTC.